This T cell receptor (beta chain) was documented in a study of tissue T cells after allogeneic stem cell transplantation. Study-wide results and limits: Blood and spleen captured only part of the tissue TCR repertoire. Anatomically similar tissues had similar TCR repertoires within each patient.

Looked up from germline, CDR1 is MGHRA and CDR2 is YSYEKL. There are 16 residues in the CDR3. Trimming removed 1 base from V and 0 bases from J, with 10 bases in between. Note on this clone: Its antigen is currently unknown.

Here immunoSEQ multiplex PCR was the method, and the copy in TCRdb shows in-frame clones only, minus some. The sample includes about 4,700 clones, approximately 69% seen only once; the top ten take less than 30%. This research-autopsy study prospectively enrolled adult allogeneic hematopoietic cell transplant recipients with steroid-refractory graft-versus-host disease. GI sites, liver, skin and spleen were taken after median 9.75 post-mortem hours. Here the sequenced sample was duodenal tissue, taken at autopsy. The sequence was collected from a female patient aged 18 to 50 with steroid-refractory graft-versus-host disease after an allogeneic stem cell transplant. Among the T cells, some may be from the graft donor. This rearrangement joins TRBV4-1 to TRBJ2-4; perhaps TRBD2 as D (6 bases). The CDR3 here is CASSQAGGIAKNIQYF. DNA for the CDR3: TGCGCCAGCAGCCAAGCTGGGGGGATAGCCAAAAACATTCAGTACTTC.